This is a list of T cell receptor beta chains from one sample in a study of cytomegalovirus exposure and HLA in healthy donors. Some clones are missing from TCRdb's copy, which holds only in-frame ones; the method was immunoSEQ multiplex PCR. This sample has 140,000 to 150,000 clones, with over 90% found just once. Material: PBMCs. Receptors were obtained from a man aged 18 to 30 in good health and CMV-seropositive. Both conserved end residues are part of each CDR3. Fields, in order: clone size, D gene, J gene, V gene, CDR3 protein, CDR3 DNA. The D gene is left open where the match is weak. Size is stated for part of the rows, as once, few or many counts, or as a class when the clone is expanded.

clone_size: few; d_call: .; j_call: TRBJ1-1; v_call: TRBV7-3; cdr3_aa: CASSLNTGTEAFF; cdr3_nt: TGTGCCAGCAGCTTAAATACAGGGACCGAAGCTTTCTTT
clone_size: .; d_call: TRBD1; j_call: TRBJ1-2; v_call: TRBV5-1; cdr3_aa: CASSTGQGRDGYTF; cdr3_nt: TGCGCCAGCAGCACCGGACAGGGTCGGGATGGCTACACCTTC
clone_size: .; d_call: .; j_call: TRBJ1-2; v_call: TRBV2; cdr3_aa: CASSKNRETNYGYTF; cdr3_nt: TGTGCCAGCAGCAAAAACAGGGAGACTAACTATGGCTACACCTTC
clone_size: .; d_call: TRBD1; j_call: TRBJ2-1; v_call: TRBV11-2; cdr3_aa: CASSLAGQGADQAQFF; cdr3_nt: TGTGCCAGCAGCTTAGCCGGACAGGGGGCTGACCAGGCACAGTTCTTC
clone_size: .; d_call: TRBD2; j_call: TRBJ2-5; v_call: TRBV14; cdr3_aa: CASRLAGGRETQYF; cdr3_nt: TGTGCCAGCAGGTTAGCGGGAGGCCGAGAGACCCAGTACTTC
clone_size: .; d_call: TRBD2; j_call: TRBJ2-3; v_call: TRBV27; cdr3_aa: CASRLAGGPDTQYF; cdr3_nt: TGTGCCAGCAGACTAGCGGGAGGGCCCGATACGCAGTATTTT
clone_size: .; d_call: .; j_call: TRBJ1-4; v_call: TRBV10-3; cdr3_aa: CAISGTANEKLFF; cdr3_nt: TGTGCCATCAGTGGGACAGCGAATGAAAAACTGTTTTTT
clone_size: .; d_call: TRBD1; j_call: TRBJ1-1; v_call: TRBV29-1; cdr3_aa: CSVARGPREAFF; cdr3_nt: TGCAGCGTTGCGAGGGGGCCGAGAGAAGCTTTCTTT
clone_size: .; d_call: .; j_call: TRBJ1-4; v_call: TRBV11-3; cdr3_aa: CASSYIAGPNEKLFF; cdr3_nt: TGTGCCAGCAGCTACATAGCGGGCCCGAATGAAAAACTGTTTTTT
clone_size: .; d_call: .; j_call: TRBJ2-5; v_call: TRBV10-1; cdr3_aa: CASGFQETQYF; cdr3_nt: TGCGCCAGCGGCTTCCAAGAGACCCAGTACTTC
clone_size: .; d_call: .; j_call: TRBJ2-7; v_call: TRBV7-7; cdr3_aa: CASSPRDNPYEQYF; cdr3_nt: TGTGCTAGCAGCCCTCGGGACAATCCCTACGAGCAGTACTTC
clone_size: .; d_call: .; j_call: TRBJ2-1; v_call: TRBV5-1; cdr3_aa: CASSPRLGWQFF; cdr3_nt: TGCGCCAGCAGCCCCCGACTAGGATGGCAGTTCTTC
clone_size: .; d_call: .; j_call: TRBJ2-1; v_call: TRBV27; cdr3_aa: CASSLSTAHSESEQFF; cdr3_nt: TGTGCCAGCAGTTTATCCACGGCGCACTCGGAGAGTGAGCAGTTCTTC
clone_size: .; d_call: .; j_call: TRBJ2-3; v_call: TRBV4-1; cdr3_aa: CASSQGLNPGGTDTQYF; cdr3_nt: TGCGCCAGCAGCCAAGGGCTAAACCCAGGGGGCACAGATACGCAGTATTTT
clone_size: few; d_call: TRBD1; j_call: TRBJ2-5; v_call: TRBV2; cdr3_aa: CAGGQGVGETQYF; cdr3_nt: TGTGCCGGGGGACAGGGGGTCGGAGAGACCCAGTACTTC
clone_size: .; d_call: TRBD2; j_call: TRBJ2-7; v_call: TRBV7-4; cdr3_aa: CASSTRYWSGSPPYEQYF; cdr3_nt: TGTGCCAGCAGCACTAGATATTGGAGCGGGAGCCCCCCCTACGAGCAGTACTTC
clone_size: .; d_call: .; j_call: TRBJ1-1; v_call: TRBV7-9; cdr3_aa: CASSFISTAEAFF; cdr3_nt: TGTGCCAGCAGCTTCATCTCCACTGCCGAAGCTTTCTTT
clone_size: .; d_call: TRBD2; j_call: TRBJ2-1; v_call: TRBV5-1; cdr3_aa: CASSLGSSGSHNEQFF; cdr3_nt: TGCGCCAGCAGCTTGGGATCTAGCGGGAGCCACAATGAGCAGTTCTTC
clone_size: .; d_call: TRBD2; j_call: TRBJ2-1; v_call: TRBV5-1; cdr3_aa: CASSSRGVNEQFF; cdr3_nt: TGCGCCAGCAGCTCCCGGGGGGTCAATGAGCAGTTCTTC
clone_size: .; d_call: TRBD2; j_call: TRBJ2-5; v_call: TRBV9; cdr3_aa: CASSVVVRREELAETQYF; cdr3_nt: TGTGCCAGCAGCGTAGTGGTTCGGCGGGAGGAGCTTGCAGAGACCCAGTACTTC
clone_size: .; d_call: .; j_call: TRBJ2-3; v_call: TRBV28; cdr3_aa: CASSLSAVTDTQYF; cdr3_nt: TGTGCCAGCAGTTTATCCGCAGTCACAGATACGCAGTATTTT
clone_size: .; d_call: .; j_call: TRBJ2-2; v_call: TRBV27; cdr3_aa: CASKMTGDRGGWTGELFF; cdr3_nt: TGTGCCAGCAAGATGACCGGGGATAGAGGGGGTTGGACCGGGGAGCTGTTTTTT